The 23 T cell receptor beta chains below come from one sample, sequenced in a study of lymphopenia after photon versus proton radiotherapy. The method was immunoSEQ multiplex PCR; TCRdb's version includes in-frame clones alone and lacks a portion of them. Among about 40,000 clones listed, 70% to 90% were seen once. The sequencing here drew on peripheral blood, taken from a patient treated with proton-based radiotherapy. These receptors all come from a woman between 65 and 79 years old with pancreatic cancer. Some clones in this sample may be carry-over from other donors' samples.

This clone has just one count. The rearrangement links TRBV7-9 to TRBJ1-1; no clear D gene. The CDR3 spans 14 residues. Trimming stripped 6 bases from V and 1 base from J, with 12 bases between. CDR1 is SEHNR, CDR2 FQNEAQ, per germline (reference sequence). CDR3 DNA sequence: TGTGCCAGCAGTCGGACGGCCGAGAACACTGAAGCTTTCTTT. As protein: CASSRTAENTEAFF.

This clone was detected only once. This chain links TRBV4-1 with TRBJ1-4, with 12 bases aligning to TRBD1. The CDR3 loop spans 18 amino acids. Germline lookup yields CDR1 MGHRA and CDR2 YSYEKL. The J segment lost 7 bases and the V segment lost 4 bases, leaving 13 bases of the junction unmatched. CDR3 nucleotide sequence: TGCGCCAGCAGCCGTGACCCGGGACAGGGGGCATTAGGTGAAAAACTGTTTTTT. It translates to CASSRDPGQGALGEKLFF.

The V and J genes are TRBV6-6 and TRBJ1-5; 11 nucleotides line up with TRBD1. The germline V gene encodes CDR1 MNHNY and CDR2 SVGAGI (reference sequence). This CDR3 spans 15 amino acids. The V segment lost 2 bases and the J segment 8 bases; nucleotides outside the gene matches: 5. Here the CDR3 DNA reads TGTGCCAGCAGTTACAGGGACAGGGGGTTTGAGCCCCAGCATTTT. Its translation is CASSYRDRGFEPQHF.

The chain is built from TRBV7-2 and TRBJ1-5; D might be TRBD1 (5 bases). CDR3 length equals 15 residues. Germline V gene lookup returns CDR1 SGHTA and CDR2 FQGNSA. The V end was cut by 1 base, the J end by 3 bases, with 10 bases between. This CDR3 reads CASSLVRGNNQPQHF. The CDR3 coding sequence is TGTGCCAGCAGCTTAGTTCGGGGGAACAATCAGCCCCAGCATTTT.

This chain uses TRBV29-1 with TRBJ2-1; no clear D. The CDR3 has 15 residues. Germline-derived CDR1 and CDR2 are SQVTM and ANQGSEA. Trimming shortened V by 2 bases and J by 1 base, and 12 bases separated the two germline ends. The CDR3 is CSVEMAKVSYNEQFF. Here the CDR3 DNA reads TGCAGCGTTGAAATGGCAAAGGTATCCTACAATGAGCAGTTCTTC.

This chain links TRBV9 with TRBJ2-5; TRBD2 matches 10 bases. V dropped 0 bases and J dropped 5; count of bases not matched to a gene: 4. Per germline, CDR1 SGDLS and CDR2 YYNGEE. The CDR3 length is 15 residues. The CDR3 DNA reads TGTGCCAGCAGCGTAGGAGCGGGAGGGGGGGAGACCCAGTACTTC. Translated: CASSVGAGGGETQYF.

The genes are TRBV18 and TRBJ2-3, with D possibly TRBD1 on 6 matching bases. This CDR3 is 15 amino acids long. The germline V gene encodes CDR1 KGHSH and CDR2 LQKENI. V dropped 1 base and J dropped 2 bases, with 10 bases sitting between them. This CDR3 reads CASSPRQEFTDTQYF. CDR3 DNA: TGTGCCAGCTCACCACGACAGGAGTTCACAGATACGCAGTATTTT.

V is TRBV5-4 and J is TRBJ2-1; TRBD1 matches at 9 bases. The germline gives CDR1 SGHNT, CDR2 YYREEE (reference sequence). CDR3 length: 17 residues. V shed 3 bases, J shed 5 bases, and the junction held 12 bases outside the gene matches. CDR3 DNA sequence: TGTGCCAGCAGCTACACTGTGGGACAGGGTAATGACAATGAGCAGTTCTTC. Encoded protein: CASSYTVGQGNDNEQFF.

The table lists this clone with a few counts. J is TRBJ1-5 and V is TRBV19; TRBD1 matches at 7 bases. V lost 5 bases, J lost 3 bases, and 10 bases stayed unmatched. The CDR3 runs 16 residues. The germline V gene has CDR1 LNHDA and CDR2 SQIVND (reference sequence). CDR3 sequence: CASSRLRQGDNQPQHF. The CDR3 DNA reads TGTGCCAGTAGTCGTTTAAGACAGGGAGACAATCAGCCCCAGCATTTT.

The chain's CDR3 is CASSDLSNEQFF. DNA for the CDR3: TGTGCCAGCAGTGATCTCAGCAATGAGCAGTTCTTC. This sequence joins TRBV2 and TRBJ2-1; D not certain. Trimming removed 3 bases at V and 6 bases at J, with 6 bases between. CDR1 and CDR2 (germline): SNHLY, FYNNEI. The CDR3 totals 12 residues. Looking up the rest from reference TRBV2 and TRBJ2-1 gives the full variable domain: EPEVTQTPSHQVTQMGQEVILRCVPISNHLYFYWYRQILGQKVEFLVSFYNNEISEKSEIFDDQFSVERPDGSNFTLKIRSTKLEDSAMYFCASSDLSNEQFFGPGTRLTVL.

The rearrangement links TRBV4-2 to TRBJ2-3; 8 nucleotides line up with TRBD2. The CDR3 consists of 15 residues. The J segment lost 4 bases and the V segment lost 2 bases, leaving 5 bases of the junction unmatched. Germline V gene data show CDR1 as LGHNA and CDR2 as YNFKEQ. The CDR3 DNA sequence: TGTGCCAGCAGCCAACGAAGCGGGAGCTCAGATACGCAGTATTTT. As protein: CASSQRSGSSDTQYF.

The CDR3 DNA follows: TGTGCCACCAGCAGAGATAATGGGGAAGAGACCCAGTACTTC. Translated: CATSRDNGEETQYF. J is TRBJ2-5 and V is TRBV15; no firm D call. The CDR3 is 14 amino acids. The V end was cut by 0 bases, the J end by 3 bases, with 8 bases between. Germline assignment: CDR1 LNHNV and CDR2 YYDKDF (reference sequence).

This clone was detected once. The chain has TRBV5-1 and TRBJ2-3; TRBD2 matches 10 bases. The V segment lost 0 bases and the J segment 11 bases; nucleotides outside the gene matches: 6. This CDR3 has 14 amino acids. Germline V gene sequence: CDR1 SGHRS, CDR2 YFSETQ. DNA of the CDR3: TGCGCCAGCAGCTTGGCAAGCGGGAGGGTGGAGCAGTATTTT. Protein product: CASSLASGRVEQYF.

This chain uses TRBV5-8 with TRBJ2-4; possible D gene TRBD1, 6 bases. Looked up from germline, CDR1 is SGHTS and CDR2 is YDEGEE. The V end was cut by 6 bases, the J end by 7 bases, with 14 bases between. The CDR3 runs 13 residues. This CDR3 reads CASNRAGLNIQYF. The CDR3 bases are TGTGCCAGCAACAGGGCTGGATTGAACATTCAGTACTTC.

This clone counts as medium-sized. Other DNA variants within this sample encode the same CDR3. This sequence joins TRBV4-1 and TRBJ1-1, with D possibly being TRBD1 (6 bases). V was clipped by 5 bases and J by 1 base, with 11 bases between them. This CDR3 has 14 amino acids. The germline gives CDR1 MGHRA, CDR2 YSYEKL. CDR3: CASSTRTENTEAFF. In nucleotides, the CDR3 is TGCGCCAGCAGCACAAGGACAGAGAACACTGAAGCTTTCTTT.

This chain uses TRBV19 with TRBJ1-4; TRBD1 might be the D (6 bases). Trimming pared 5 bases from V and 5 bases from J, leaving 15 bases between. Germline CDR1 is LNHDA and CDR2 is SQIVND (reference sequence). CDR3 length: 15 amino acids. CDR3 amino acids: CASSSTGTQNEKLFF. CDR3 in DNA: TGTGCCAGTAGTTCCACCGGGACACAGAATGAAAAACTGTTTTTT. The full variable domain, rest sourced from reference TRBV19 and TRBJ1-4, is DGGITQSPKYLFRKEGQNVTLSCEQNLNHDAMYWYRQDPGQGLRLIYYSQIVNDFQKGDIAEGYSVSREKKESFPLTVTSAQKNPTAFYLCASSSTGTQNEKLFFGSGTQLSVL.

The V gene is TRBV5-4, the J gene TRBJ2-6; D not resolved. In germline, CDR1 is SGHNT, CDR2 YYREEE (reference sequence). The CDR3 contains 15 residues. The V end lost 0 bases, the J end lost 1 base, and 5 bases lay between the germline ends. CDR3 region: CASSLVGSGANVLTF. CDR3 coding DNA: TGTGCCAGCAGCTTGGTGGGGTCTGGGGCCAACGTCCTGACTTTC.

The genes are TRBV18 and TRBJ2-7; 11 bases are shared with TRBD2. V lost 0 bases, J lost 6 bases, and 4 bases stayed unmatched. CDR3 length: 15 amino acids. Germline V gene data show CDR1 as KGHSH and CDR2 as LQKENI. CDR3 sequence reads: CASSPPSLAGAEQYF. The CDR3 DNA is TGTGCCAGCTCACCACCGTCACTAGCGGGAGCCGAGCAGTACTTC.

This rearrangement joins TRBV19 to TRBJ1-4; D is perhaps TRBD1 (6 bases). Trimming took off 7 bases at V and 8 bases at J, with 11 bases between the two ends. This CDR3 has 12 residues. Germline CDR1 LNHDA, CDR2 SQIVND (reference sequence). The CDR3 DNA reads as TGTGCCAGTACACAGGACAGCGAAAAACTGTTTTTT. It is translated as CASTQDSEKLFF.

The rearrangement joins TRBV7-2 to TRBJ2-5; possible D gene TRBD2, 6 bases. The CDR3 extends over 14 amino acids. Germline-derived CDR1 and CDR2 are SGHTA and FQGNSA. V lost 5 bases to trimming and J lost 5 bases, with 15 bases between them. CDR3 residues: CASSPETRSETQYF. The DNA of the CDR3 is TGTGCCAGCAGCCCCGAGACTAGAAGCGAGACCCAGTACTTC.

The chain is built from TRBV7-2 and TRBJ2-1; 8 nucleotides match TRBD1. CDR1 is SGHTA and CDR2 is FQGNSA in the germline V gene. V shed 3 bases, J shed 3 bases, and the junction held 4 bases outside the gene matches. CDR3 length equals 15 residues. The CDR3 DNA follows: TGTGCCAGCAGCTTTGACAGGGGATACTACAATGAGCAGTTCTTC. As protein: CASSFDRGYYNEQFF.

This clone was seen a handful of times. The V call is TRBV5-6, the J call TRBJ1-2; 7 positions agree with TRBD1. The germline gives CDR1 SGHDT, CDR2 YYEEEE. This CDR3 is built from 13 residues. Losses at the gene ends were 5 bases for V and 5 bases for J; bases not matched to a gene: 6. This CDR3 is CASSRDRTYGYTF. The CDR3 DNA follows: TGTGCCAGCAGTCGGGACAGAACATATGGCTACACCTTC. Full variable domain (remainder filled in from reference TRBV5-6 and TRBJ1-2): DAGVTQSPTHLIKTRGQQVTLRCSPKSGHDTVSWYQQALGQGPQFIFQYYEEEERQRGNFPDRFSGHQFPNYSSELNVNALLLGDSALYLCASSRDRTYGYTFGSGTRLTVV.

The sample holds one count of this clone. The chain combines TRBV30 with TRBJ1-6; 9 positions match TRBD1. Losses at the gene ends were 3 bases for V and 3 bases for J; bases not matched to a gene: 3. Germline V CDR1 and CDR2: GTSNPN, SVGIG (reference sequence). The CDR3 loop spans 15 amino acids. CDR3 in DNA: TGTGCCTGGAGGGGGACAGGGAGCTATAATTCACCCCTCCACTTT. As protein: CAWRGTGSYNSPLHF.